The clone carrying this T cell receptor (beta chain) was observed a handful of times. These data come from a study of T cells in Graves' hyperthyroidism and ophthalmopathy. The CDR3 loop spans 15 amino acids. Germline V gene lookup returns CDR1 MNHEY and CDR2 SMNVEV (reference sequence). V shed 5 bases and J 9 bases; nucleotides not matched to a gene: 7. Authors of the study amplified TCR beta CDR3 regions from RNA transcripts. During a first-round RT-PCR of the TCR CDR3, the HTBI primer set was used. MiXCR, run by TCRdb on the multiplex PCR reads, gives a single entry per CDR3 protein. This sample carries around 600,000 distinct CDR3 sequences, 15% to 20% of them seen once, and the ten largest clones take around 3.5%.

This clonotype was sampled from a woman between 40 and 55 years old with Graves' ophthalmopathy. Sequencing used blood. This sequence joins TRBV27 and TRBJ1-6; 10 bases agree with TRBD1. The CDR3 here is CASSLDRGMSSPLHF. CDR3 in DNA: TGTGCCAGCAGTCTGGACAGGGGGATGTCTTCACCCCTCCACTTT.